This record looks at one TCR beta chain sequence and its context. Its antigen is currently not known. The input lacks base qualities; no much larger clone sits a single base away. In Seattle, one collaborating source enrolled patients while the infection was active and tracked those patients longitudinally over the course of disease. Each collaborating institution followed its own protocols to collect whole blood in K2EDTA tubes. For TCRbeta analysis, collaborators shipped samples in one of three forms: frozen whole blood, isolated PBMCs, or DNA extracted from either of those sample types. The sample originates from a study of blood T cell repertoires in COVID-19 (dated by TCRdb to 2020 to 2021). Background on the whole study: Samples from collaborators originated in the United States, Italy and Spain and spanned both the acute and convalescent phases of COVID-19. The repertoires were released in a freely available public database meant as a resource for research on the immune response to SARS-CoV-2. The material from the prospective study consisted of cDNA or gDNA derived from T cells, B-cell-depleted T cells, or PBMCs. The samples were drawn from two sources: the first 160 participants of the ongoing ImmuneRACE study, and 950 to 1,500 subjects contributed by 6 global collaborators. The dataset comprised deeply sampled blood TCRbeta repertoires from subjects exposed to, actively infected with, or recovered from COVID-19. Where available, HLA class I and class II types were taken from metadata supplied by the sample provider and were not determined by assay-based typing. Sample metadata almost always included a de-identified subject ID, COVID-19 status, age in years and sex.

The CDR1 and CDR2 encoded by the germline V gene are MNHEY and SVGAGI. Reading from cysteine to phenylalanine, the CDR3 counts 14 amino acids. Just the 42-base CDR3 DNA is kept, in frame starting at base 1. V was cut back by 4 bases and J by 2 bases, leaving a gap of 8 bases between them. The immunoSEQ Assay, a bias-controlled multiplex PCR, was used to amplify TCRbeta CDR3 regions from genomic DNA. As for the authors' bioinformatics: Nucleated cell counts per sample were estimated from amplification of reference gene primers within the assay. To quantify the absolute abundance of each unique TCRbeta CDR3 rearrangement, sequence reads were collapsed and filtered. For each sample, productive Simpson clonality was calculated as the square root of Simpson's diversity index over productive rearrangements. TCRdb's version of the immuneACCESS table is confined to in-frame rearrangements and falls short of the full clone set. An unresolved V gene accounts for under half of the shortfall where checked; the remainder is of unknown origin. V and J calls and clone size are as listed in that table; D and trimming were resolved from the DNA. Recorded for this sample are about 180,000 clones; about 81% of them occurred a single time. Of the sample, 12% is held by the ten largest clones.

What the work shows at the level of the full study, not this receptor alone: Clinical and demographic metadata were provided uncurated, with the amount varying by source and participant.

This sequence uses TRBV6-5 and TRBJ2-2; there is no confident call for the D gene. The sample was peripheral blood. The sequence was collected from a woman of 80 years or more with COVID-19, enrolled during active disease. The sequenced DNA: TGTGCCAGCAGTTCCCCCTTAAACACCGGGGAGCTGTTTTTT. Protein translation: CASSSPLNTGELFF.